Presented here are 32 T cell receptor beta chains from one specimen sequenced in a study of blood T cell repertoires in COVID-19. The repertoire was sequenced with immunoSEQ multiplex PCR; TCRdb's copy has only in-frame clones and lacks some. The data contain approximately 62,000 clones, roughly 71% of them singletons. Sequencing was performed on peripheral blood. Receptor source: a woman in her fifties or sixties with active or convalescent COVID-19.

This chain connects TRBV7-2 to TRBJ2-6; possible D gene TRBD2, 6 bases. V was trimmed by 5 bases and J by 0 bases, leaving 14 bases between them. There are 17 residues in the CDR3. Germline-derived CDR1 and CDR2 are SGHTA and FQGNSA. The CDR3 protein is CASSLKPGGSGANVLTF. CDR3 sequence (DNA): TGTGCCAGCAGCCTGAAGCCCGGGGGCTCTGGGGCCAACGTCCTGACTTTC.

This rearrangement joins TRBV18 to TRBJ1-5; 9 bases fit TRBD1. In germline, CDR1 is KGHSH, CDR2 LQKENI. With 5 bases clipped from V and 4 bases from J, the junction kept 6 bases outside the gene matches. The CDR3 spans 15 residues. The CDR3 sequence: CASSIGQGTNQPQHF. The CDR3 DNA follows: TGTGCCAGCTCAATCGGACAGGGGACTAATCAGCCCCAGCATTTT.

The rearrangement joins TRBV10-3 to TRBJ1-4, with a tentative D call TRBD1 (6 bases). CDR3 length: 15 residues. The V and J ends lost 3 bases and 4 bases respectively, with 12 bases between them. Germline CDR1 is ENHRY and CDR2 is SYGVKD. CDR3 residues: CAISETGQSNEKLFF. The CDR3 region has the DNA TGTGCCATCAGTGAAACAGGACAGAGTAATGAAAAACTGTTTTTT.

To note about this clone: A junction end diverges from the germline sequence, so it may reflect a read error. This chain joins TRBV24-1 and TRBJ2-1; D gene unclear. The CDR3 spans 12 residues. Germline V lookup: CDR1 KGHDR, CDR2 SFDVKD. The CDR3 nucleotides read TGTGCCACCAGTGATTCCTACCATGAGCAGTTCTTC. Translating it yields CATSDSYHEQFF.

The chain uses TRBV7-6 and TRBJ2-4, with 10 bases that match TRBD2. The CDR3 is made up of 19 amino acids. After removal of 5 bases from V and 2 bases from J, the junction contained 15 bases not matched to a gene. Germline CDR1 reads SGHVS; CDR2 reads FNYEAQ. CDR3 region: CASSPLAGVSSAPKNIQYF. The CDR3 region has the DNA TGTGCCAGCAGCCCCCTAGCGGGGGTTTCCTCGGCCCCCAAAAACATTCAGTACTTC.

This chain uses TRBV9 with TRBJ2-1, with TRBD2 as a possible D gene (6 bases). V was trimmed by 2 bases and J by 0 bases, leaving 12 bases between them. Germline CDR1 SGDLS, CDR2 YYNGEE. The CDR3 is 16 residues long. CDR3 loop: CASSVTGGNSYNEQFF. The CDR3 DNA follows: TGTGCCAGCAGCGTTACTGGCGGGAACTCCTACAATGAGCAGTTCTTC.

This chain joins TRBV2 and TRBJ2-4, with 9 nucleotides matching TRBD2. Trimming cost V 8 bases and J 7 bases; bases outside gene matches: 9. CDR3 length: 14 residues. Germline V CDR1 and CDR2: SNHLY, FYNNEI. CDR3 protein: CASGEREERNIQYF. The CDR3 DNA is TGTGCCAGCGGCGAGCGGGAGGAGCGGAACATTCAGTACTTC.

This clone was seen a few times. V and J are TRBV6-5 and TRBJ2-1; 15 positions match TRBD2. Losses at the gene ends were 10 bases for V and 9 bases for J; bases not matched to a gene: 4. The CDR3 spans 13 residues. Germline lookup yields CDR1 MNHEY and CDR2 SVGAGI. The CDR3 sequence is CATGLAGGAEQFF. The CDR3 nucleotides read TGTGCCACCGGACTAGCGGGAGGGGCTGAGCAGTTCTTC.

The chain links TRBV7-2 to TRBJ2-3, with 7 bases matching TRBD1. The junction had 2 bases not matched to a gene; V was cut back by 3 bases and J by 5 bases. The CDR3 has 13 amino acids. Germline lookup yields CDR1 SGHTA and CDR2 FQGNSA. Here the CDR3 reads CASSFDRVDTQYF. CDR3 in DNA: TGTGCCAGCAGCTTTGACAGGGTAGATACGCAGTATTTT.

V usage is TRBV4-1 and J usage is TRBJ2-3; the D gene is possibly TRBD2 (6 bases). CDR3 size: 16 residues. In germline, CDR1 is MGHRA, CDR2 YSYEKL. Trimming removed 4 bases at V and 7 bases at J, with 21 bases between. The CDR3 sequence is CASSRGFRDWEYTQYF. The DNA of the CDR3 is TGCGCCAGCAGCCGCGGATTCCGGGACTGGGAGTATACGCAGTATTTT.

This clone showed up just a few times. The chain couples TRBV5-5 to TRBJ2-7; maybe TRBD1 (5 bases). Germline-derived CDR1 and CDR2 are SGHKS and YYEKEE (reference sequence). V was trimmed by 4 bases and J by 5 bases, leaving 13 bases between them. The CDR3 totals 13 residues. CDR3 in DNA: TGTGCCAGCAGCCCCGACAGTTCCGACGAGCAGTACTTC. Its translation: CASSPDSSDEQYF.

This chain joins TRBV6-5 and TRBJ2-5, with 11 bases that match TRBD2. Germline V gene sequence: CDR1 MNHEY, CDR2 SVGAGI. The CDR3 extends over 16 amino acids. Trimming took 4 bases from V and 5 from J; bases not matched to a gene: 9. The CDR3 sequence is CASSSGLAAQRETQYF. The CDR3, as DNA: TGTGCCAGCAGTTCGGGACTAGCGGCCCAGAGGGAGACCCAGTACTTC.

The rearrangement uses TRBV18 and TRBJ1-2; the D is unclear. V lost 0 bases to trimming and J lost 6 bases, with 11 bases between them. The CDR3 has 14 amino acids. Germline-derived CDR1 and CDR2 are KGHSH and LQKENI. CDR3 DNA: TGTGCCAGCTCACCACCCGGTATCACGAATGGCTACACCTTC. Amino acid sequence: CASSPPGITNGYTF. The entire variable domain, with the rest obtained from reference TRBV18 and TRBJ1-2, is as follows: NAGVMQNPRHLVRRRGQEARLRCSPMKGHSHVYWYRQLPEEGLKFMVYLQKENIIDESGMPKERFSAEFPKEGPSILRIQQVVRGDSAAYFCASSPPGITNGYTFGSGTRLTVV.

This chain connects TRBV9 to TRBJ2-1, with D possibly TRBD2 on 6 matching bases. Trimming pared 4 bases from V and 6 bases from J, leaving 14 bases between. This CDR3 has 14 amino acids. Germline values: CDR1 SGDLS, CDR2 YYNGEE. In nucleotides, the CDR3 is TGTGCCAGCAGCCCCCTAGGAGCGGGCAATGAGCAGTTCTTC. Its protein product is CASSPLGAGNEQFF.

The chain carries TRBV9 and TRBJ2-3, with a possible D match to TRBD2 (6 bases). The V gene's germline CDR1 is SGDLS and CDR2 YYNGEE. With 3 bases removed from V and 5 bases from J, the gap between germline ends came to 19 bases. CDR3 length: 16 amino acids. The CDR3 DNA sequence: TGTGCCAGCAGCGACTACGGACTAAGCTCTGGAGATACGCAGTATTTT. It encodes CASSDYGLSSGDTQYF.

The CDR3 DNA reads as TGTGCCAGCAGCCCAAGCGGGGTCTCCTACGAGCAGTACTTC. Its protein product is CASSPSGVSYEQYF. The chain links TRBV3-1 (or the pseudogene TRBV3-2) to TRBJ2-7, with 7 bases aligning to TRBD2. Germline-derived CDR1 and CDR2 are LGHDT and YNNKEL (reference sequence). With V trimmed by 4 bases and J by 0 bases, 3 bases remained unmatched. This CDR3 has 14 amino acids.

V is TRBV2 and J is TRBJ2-3, with TRBD2 as a possible D gene (5 bases). Germline CDR1 is SNHLY and CDR2 is FYNNEI. The CDR3 has 15 amino acids. Between the trimmed V and J ends, which lost 7 bases and 0 bases, there was a span of 14 bases. For the CDR3, the DNA is TGTGCCAGCATCCAAACTAGGGCTAGCACAGATACGCAGTATTTT. Protein: CASIQTRASTDTQYF. The whole variable domain, filled in from reference TRBV2 and TRBJ2-3, reads EPEVTQTPSHQVTQMGQEVILRCVPISNHLYFYWYRQILGQKVEFLVSFYNNEISEKSEIFDDQFSVERPDGSNFTLKIRSTKLEDSAMYFCASIQTRASTDTQYFGPGTRLTVL.

The chain employs TRBV3-1 (or the pseudogene TRBV3-2) and TRBJ1-4; tentatively, D is TRBD1 (6 bases). This CDR3 has 16 residues. Trimming shortened V by 5 bases and J by 0 bases, and 13 bases separated the two germline ends. Germline CDR1 LGHDT, CDR2 YNNKEL (reference sequence). CDR3: CASSKKGHATNEKLFF. The CDR3, as DNA: TGTGCCAGCAGCAAAAAGGGACACGCAACTAATGAAAAACTGTTTTTT.

This chain uses TRBV27 with TRBJ1-2, with TRBD1 matching 7 bases. The ends lost 9 bases at V and 4 bases at J; junction bases unmatched: 8. CDR1 MNHEY and CDR2 SMNVEV come from the germline V gene (reference sequence). This CDR3 spans 13 amino acids. Here the CDR3 DNA reads TGTGCCAGTTCCTCTAGACAGGGCTATGGCTACACCTTC. Its translation is CASSSRQGYGYTF.

V usage is TRBV6-5 and J usage is TRBJ2-7; no definite D call. Trimming took 6 bases from V and 7 from J, leaving 22 bases between them. Germline V gene data show CDR1 as MNHEY and CDR2 as SVGAGI. CDR3 length equals 15 residues. CDR3 in amino acids: CASRVLGFRSGEQYF. CDR3 DNA: TGTGCCAGCAGGGTTCTGGGCTTCCGGTCAGGTGAGCAGTACTTC.

This rearrangement joins TRBV4-3 to TRBJ2-5; D might be TRBD1 (6 bases). V was pared by 1 base and J by 0 bases, with 9 bases between. There are 15 residues in the CDR3. Germline V gives CDR1 LGHNA, CDR2 YSLEER. CDR3 nucleotides: TGCGCCAGCAGCCAAGGTGACAGGTACCAAGAGACCCAGTACTTC. Translating gives CASSQGDRYQETQYF.

The chain has TRBV4-3 and TRBJ1-2; D not resolved. The germline V gene encodes CDR1 LGHNA and CDR2 YSLEER. With 1 base removed from V and 4 bases from J, the gap between germline ends came to 10 bases. The length of the CDR3 is 14 residues. The DNA for the CDR3 is TGCGCCAGCAGCCAAGGGGGAGACTCCTATGGCTACACCTTC. This encodes CASSQGGDSYGYTF.

The V and J genes are TRBV19 and TRBJ1-1; tentative D call: TRBD1 (6 bases). CDR3 length equals 13 residues. CDR1 is LNHDA, CDR2 SQIVND, per germline (reference sequence). With 5 bases removed from V and 0 bases from J, the gap between germline ends came to 7 bases. The chain's CDR3 is CASSEGVNTEAFF. CDR3 nucleotides: TGTGCCAGTAGTGAGGGGGTGAACACTGAAGCTTTCTTT.

This clone was observed a single time. The chain combines TRBV11-2 with TRBJ1-2; no clear D gene. CDR1 is SGHAT and CDR2 is FQNNGV in the germline V gene. The germline V and J ends were trimmed by 6 bases and 12 bases, with 14 bases remaining between them. The CDR3 consists of 11 residues. CDR3 bases: TGTGCCAGCAGTTCCGAGGGAGAGAACACCTTC. This sequence encodes CASSSEGENTF.

This clone was detected once. The gene calls are TRBV19 and TRBJ1-5, with D uncertain. V was clipped by 7 bases and J by 7 bases, with 11 bases between them. This CDR3 spans 12 amino acids. Germline values: CDR1 LNHDA, CDR2 SQIVND (reference sequence). CDR3 DNA sequence: TGTGCCAGTACCACCACTCGGCAGCCCCAGCATTTT. Translating gives CASTTTRQPQHF.

This rearrangement joins TRBV6-5 to TRBJ2-1; TRBD2 matches at 7 bases. Germline CDR1 reads MNHEY; CDR2 reads SVGAGI. J was trimmed by 5 bases and V by 8 bases; bases with no gene match: 6. The CDR3 contains 13 residues. The chain's CDR3 is CASSRGGDNEQFF. In nucleotides, the CDR3 is TGTGCCAGCTCGCGGGGAGGGGACAATGAGCAGTTCTTC.

J is TRBJ2-1 and V is TRBV6-2 or TRBV6-3; 10 bases line up with TRBD2. Trimming took 5 bases from V and 9 from J; bases not matched to a gene: 7. The germline CDR1 and CDR2 sequences are MNHEY and SVGEGT. The CDR3 contains 14 residues. The CDR3 DNA sequence: TGTGCCAGCAGTGAGCGGGAGGGCCGAGTTGAGCAGTTCTTC. This gives the protein CASSEREGRVEQFF.

In its sample, this clone was seen once. V usage is TRBV19 and J usage is TRBJ1-2, with no clear D. V was shortened by 3 bases and J by 4 bases, with 12 bases between the two germline ends. CDR3 length: 14 residues. CDR1 is LNHDA, CDR2 SQIVND, per germline (reference sequence). CDR3 in amino acids: CASSIGQGSYGYTF. DNA for the CDR3: TGTGCCAGTAGTATCGGGCAAGGGAGCTATGGCTACACCTTC.

This clone was recorded once. V is TRBV7-2 and J is TRBJ2-4, with TRBD2 matching 13 bases. After removal of 5 bases from V and 13 bases from J, the junction contained 8 bases not matched to a gene. The CDR3 length is 14 residues. Germline V CDR1 and CDR2: SGHTA, FQGNSA. CDR3 DNA: TGTGCCAGCAGCCCCGGACTAGCGGGAGCCGCCCAGTACTTC. It is translated as CASSPGLAGAAQYF.

The V gene is TRBV4-2, the J gene TRBJ2-7; 14 bases are shared with TRBD2. Germline loops: CDR1 LGHNA, CDR2 YNFKEQ. V shed 3 bases, J shed 6 bases, and the junction held 1 base outside the gene matches. The CDR3 has 14 residues. CDR3 sequence reads: CASSQGLAGAEQYF. For the CDR3, the DNA is TGTGCCAGCAGCCAGGGACTAGCGGGAGCCGAGCAGTACTTC.

The chain uses TRBV7-9 and TRBJ2-2, with D hard to call. Trimming pared 5 bases from V and 1 base from J, leaving 14 bases between. This CDR3 is built from 16 residues. Germline CDR1 is SEHNR and CDR2 is FQNEAQ (reference sequence). CDR3 sequence reads: CASSVSAAMNTGELFF. DNA for the CDR3: TGTGCCAGCAGCGTAAGTGCGGCCATGAACACCGGGGAGCTGTTTTTT.

A few counts support this clone. The chain is built from TRBV24-1 and TRBJ1-6; 8 nucleotides line up with TRBD1. Germline V lookup: CDR1 KGHDR, CDR2 SFDVKD. The CDR3 loop spans 15 amino acids. J gave up 5 bases and V 3 bases, and 2 bases lay outside the gene matches. In DNA form, the CDR3 reads TGTGCCACCAGTGATAACAGGGGGGATAATTCACCCCTCCACTTT. It yields the protein CATSDNRGDNSPLHF.